This T cell receptor beta chain was documented in a study of molecular identifiers for immune sequencing clone quantification. Overall study findings and caveats: Whereas naive cells kept under 1% of molecules in clones above 20 RNA copies, such clones held over 99% in effectors.

The sample holds many counts of this clonotype. Its antigen remains unidentified. TCRdb passed the PCR reads through MiXCR, listing each CDR3 protein once. The sample has 460,000 or so distinct CDR3 sequences, around 23% seen once. The receptor was isolated from a human donor in good health. Some libraries in this study had Jurkat cell RNA spiked in. Sequenced sample: naive CD8+ T cells from blood, with Jurkat cell RNA spiked in. Subset given: FACS-sorted CD8+CD4-CCR7+CD45RA+ naive T cells.

For the CDR3, the DNA is TGTGCCAGCAGCTCGACTAGCGGGAGTGCCGAGCAGTACTTC. Translation: CASSSTSGSAEQYF. The rearrangement links TRBV5-4 to TRBJ2-7, with TRBD2 matching over 12 bases. The V gene end was trimmed by 3 bases and the J gene end by 6 bases; junction bases not matched to a gene: 4. Germline assignment: CDR1 SGHNT and CDR2 YYREEE (reference sequence). The CDR3 consists of 14 residues.